This record concerns one T cell receptor (beta chain) sequence. The antigen is undetermined. Per the germline V gene, CDR1 is SGHRS and CDR2 is YFSETQ. CDR3 length equals 15 residues. Trimming took 4 bases from V and 7 from J; bases not matched to a gene: 11. Repertoires were generated with immunoSEQ multiplex PCR, while TCRdb's copy carries only in-frame clones and drops some. The sample has approximately 1,000,000 clones, approximately 77% seen once. The record originates from a study of shared clonotypes between healthy human individuals. Study results and caveats: Across a handful of donors, naive CD4 shared roughly 5%, naive CD8 over 3%, memory CD4 roughly 2.4%, memory CD8 about 0.4%. The authors expected sequencing depth to affect clonotype sharing among donors.

Donors comprised healthy HIV-negative adults lacking recent acute infections or vaccinations. The sequence was collected from a man younger than 30 in good health. Some clones in this sample may be carry-over from other donors' samples. The chain carries TRBV5-1 and TRBJ1-2; 9 bases line up with TRBD1. Sample: memory CD4+ T cells from PBMCs. Subset indicated: CD45RA-negative fraction. The CDR3 region has the DNA TGCGCCAGCAGCCTAGGACAGGGGATGGATCCTGGCTACACCTTC. Translation gives CASSLGQGMDPGYTF.